Listed here are 20 T cell receptor beta chains from one sample, sequenced in a study of cytomegalovirus exposure and HLA in healthy donors. 60 Vbeta and 13 Jbeta primers were used in PCR. Profiled with immunoSEQ multiplex PCR; TCRdb holds only in-frame clones, not every one. The sample lists roughly 130,000 clones; roughly 63% were seen once. Sequenced: PBMCs. These TCRs come from a man aged 30 to 45 in good health and CMV-seropositive.

The V gene is TRBV12-5, the J gene TRBJ1-2; possibly TRBD1 for D (5 bases). Trimming shortened V by 6 bases and J by 0 bases, and 11 bases separated the two germline ends. The germline CDR1 and CDR2 sequences are LGHNT and FRNRAP. This CDR3 contains 14 residues. CDR3 residues: CASGRDSPNYGYTF. The CDR3 DNA is TGTGCTAGTGGGAGAGACAGCCCTAACTATGGCTACACCTTC.

This rearrangement joins TRBV11-2 to TRBJ2-1; TRBD1 matches 7 bases. V lost 5 bases to trimming and J lost 8 bases; unmatched junction nucleotides: 12. Germline V gene sequence: CDR1 SGHAT, CDR2 FQNNGV. This CDR3 comprises 15 residues. This CDR3 reads CASSPHLTGSDEQFF. The CDR3 bases are TGTGCCAGCAGCCCTCACCTGACAGGGTCGGATGAGCAGTTCTTC.

The chain is built from TRBV7-9 and TRBJ2-2, with D perhaps TRBD1 (6 bases). Germline V CDR1 and CDR2: SEHNR, FQNEAQ (reference sequence). The CDR3 consists of 14 residues. Trimming left V 4 bases short and J 5 bases short, with 11 bases between. The CDR3 protein is CASSYTGWTGELFF. CDR3 nucleotide sequence: TGTGCCAGCAGCTACACAGGGTGGACCGGGGAGCTGTTTTTT. The full variable domain, completed using reference TRBV7-9 and TRBJ2-2, is DTGVSQNPRHKITKRGQNVTFRCDPISEHNRLYWYRQTLGQGPEFLTYFQNEAQLEKSRLLSDRFSAERPKGSFSTLEIQRTEQGDSAMYLCASSYTGWTGELFFGEGSRLTVL.

The V gene is TRBV27, the J gene TRBJ2-2; D ambiguous. The germline V and J ends were trimmed by 3 bases and 7 bases, with 3 bases remaining between them. Germline V gives CDR1 MNHEY, CDR2 SMNVEV (reference sequence). The CDR3 runs 11 residues. The CDR3 here is CASSFGGELFF. CDR3 sequence (DNA): TGTGCCAGCAGTTTCGGCGGGGAGCTGTTTTTT.

The chain couples TRBV4-2 to TRBJ2-2, with 9 nucleotides matching TRBD2. There are 16 residues in the CDR3. Germline V gene lookup returns CDR1 LGHNA and CDR2 YNFKEQ. Losses at the gene ends were 0 bases for V and 8 bases for J; bases not matched to a gene: 7. The chain's CDR3 is CASSQDGAAGGGELFF. DNA of the CDR3: TGTGCCAGCAGCCAAGATGGAGCGGCGGGAGGGGGGGAGCTGTTTTTT.

The J gene is TRBJ2-7, the V gene TRBV6-5; 9 nucleotides line up with TRBD2. This CDR3 has 15 amino acids. Germline CDR1 is MNHEY and CDR2 is SVGAGI. V lost 6 bases, J lost 2 bases, and 8 bases stayed unmatched. The CDR3 spells CASRRKTSGTYEQYF. The CDR3 region has the DNA TGTGCCAGCAGAAGAAAGACTAGCGGAACCTACGAGCAGTACTTC.

The chain carries TRBV4-2 and TRBJ2-2, with TRBD2 identical over 9 bases. There are 16 residues in the CDR3. V trimming: 4 bases; J trimming: 3 bases; junction bases outside the gene matches: 6. The V gene's germline CDR1 is LGHNA and CDR2 YNFKEQ. CDR3 DNA: TGTGCCAGCAGCCCCCTAGTAGCGGGAGACACCGGGGAGCTGTTTTTT. It encodes CASSPLVAGDTGELFF.

The chain has TRBV19 and TRBJ2-1; 9 nucleotides match TRBD1. Germline V gene sequence: CDR1 LNHDA, CDR2 SQIVND (reference sequence). Losses at the gene ends were 9 bases for V and 10 bases for J; bases not matched to a gene: 10. The CDR3 extends over 13 amino acids. DNA for the CDR3: TGTGCCAGCACAGACAGGGGGAATGTGGAGCAGTTCTTC. Its protein is CASTDRGNVEQFF.

This rearrangement joins TRBV6-5 to TRBJ2-2; the D gene is possibly TRBD1 (5 bases). CDR1 is MNHEY, CDR2 SVGAGI, per germline. CDR3 size: 15 residues. Trimming shortened V by 3 bases and J by 7 bases, and 15 bases separated the two germline ends. Here the CDR3 DNA reads TGTGCCAGCAGTTATAGCAGGGTAGATGGCGGGGAGCTGTTTTTT. Its translation: CASSYSRVDGGELFF.

The V call is TRBV5-1, the J call TRBJ1-1, with D hard to call. This CDR3 region has 16 residues. V dropped 0 bases and J dropped 0 bases, with 12 bases sitting between them. CDR1 and CDR2 from the germline V gene are SGHRS and YFSETQ. The CDR3 loop is CASSLAPGDMNTEAFF. DNA for the CDR3: TGCGCCAGCAGCTTGGCCCCCGGTGACATGAACACTGAAGCTTTCTTT.

The chain is built from TRBV2 and TRBJ2-5; 8 nucleotides agree with TRBD1. V shed 6 bases and J 5 bases; nucleotides not matched to a gene: 8. The CDR3 sequence is 14 residues long. The germline V gene has CDR1 SNHLY and CDR2 FYNNEI. The CDR3 loop reads CASRSRGPVETQYF. The DNA for the CDR3 is TGTGCCAGCAGGAGCAGGGGGCCGGTTGAGACCCAGTACTTC.

The chain links TRBV2 to TRBJ2-5, with TRBD1 identical over 11 bases. The length of the CDR3 is 13 residues. V trimming: 6 bases; J trimming: 5 bases; junction bases outside the gene matches: 2. Germline loops: CDR1 SNHLY, CDR2 FYNNEI. CDR3 sequence reads: CASRDRGHETQYF. CDR3 coding DNA: TGTGCCAGCAGGGACAGGGGGCATGAGACCCAGTACTTC.

J is TRBJ2-2 and V is TRBV7-6, with 7 bases aligning to TRBD2. Per the germline V gene, CDR1 is SGHVS and CDR2 is FNYEAQ. V shed 6 bases and J 1 base; nucleotides not matched to a gene: 8. This CDR3 comprises 16 residues. CDR3 nucleotides: TGTGCCAGCAGTTCGGTGGGCGGGAGGAACACCGGGGAGCTGTTTTTT. Its translation: CASSSVGGRNTGELFF.

In this sample, this clone turned up a few times. The CDR3 DNA reads TGTGCCAGCAGATCAGGCAGATTACAGAACACTGAAGCTTTCTTT. It translates to CASRSGRLQNTEAFF. The genes are TRBV11-2 and TRBJ1-1; D not certain. The V end was cut by 6 bases, the J end by 1 base, with 15 bases between. The CDR3 length is 15 residues. Germline V gene data show CDR1 as SGHAT and CDR2 as FQNNGV.

This clone was recorded a few times. This chain uses TRBV30 with TRBJ2-1, with 9 bases that match TRBD1. The CDR3 loop spans 16 amino acids. V shed 3 bases, J shed 0 bases, and the junction held 6 bases outside the gene matches. Germline V gene sequence: CDR1 GTSNPN, CDR2 SVGIG (reference sequence). CDR3: CAWRGLTGGSYNEQFF. The CDR3 DNA reads as TGTGCCTGGAGGGGCCTGACAGGGGGCTCCTACAATGAGCAGTTCTTC. Based on the CDR3 plus reference TRBV30 and TRBJ2-1, the full variable domain is SQTIHQWPATLVQPVGSPLSLECTVEGTSNPNLYWYRQAAGRGLQLLFYSVGIGQISSEVPQNLSASRPQDRQFILSSKKLLLSDSGFYLCAWRGLTGGSYNEQFFGPGTRLTVL.

This chain connects TRBV14 to TRBJ2-7; 13 bases agree with TRBD2. V was pared by 3 bases and J by 2 bases, with 1 base of the junction left unmatched. Germline V gene lookup returns CDR1 SGHDN and CDR2 FVKESK. The CDR3 length is 15 residues. In DNA form, the CDR3 reads TGTGCCAGCAGCCAGGGACTAGCGGGAACCTACGAGCAGTACTTC. Amino acids: CASSQGLAGTYEQYF.

The sample holds a few counts of this clone. The V call is TRBV5-4, the J call TRBJ1-5; TRBD1 aligns across 9 bases. The germline V gene has CDR1 SGHNT and CDR2 YYREEE (reference sequence). The CDR3 runs 15 residues. V lost 0 bases, J lost 7 bases, and 5 bases stayed unmatched. Written as DNA, the CDR3 is TGTGCCAGCAGCTTGGGGACAGGGGATCAACAGCCCCAGCATTTT. This codes for CASSLGTGDQQPQHF. Combining the CDR3 with reference TRBV5-4 and TRBJ1-5 gives the whole variable domain ETGVTQSPTHLIKTRGQQVTLRCSSQSGHNTVSWYQQALGQGPQFIFQYYREEENGRGNFPPRFSGLQFPNYSSELNVNALELDDSALYLCASSLGTGDQQPQHFGDGTRLSIL.

V usage is TRBV28 and J usage is TRBJ2-3; TRBD2 aligns across 11 bases. The trim removed 4 bases at V and 0 bases at J, leaving 6 bases unmatched. The CDR3 covers 17 residues. In germline, CDR1 is MDHEN, CDR2 SYDVKM. CDR3 sequence reads: CASSSPGTSGSTDTQYF. For the CDR3, the DNA is TGTGCCAGCAGTTCACCCGGGACTAGCGGAAGCACAGATACGCAGTATTTT.

This clone showed up just a few times. The genes are TRBV9 and TRBJ1-4, with D possibly TRBD1 on 5 matching bases. This CDR3 region has 13 residues. V shed 3 bases and J shed 5 bases, with 8 bases lying between them. Germline loops: CDR1 SGDLS, CDR2 YYNGEE. The CDR3 is CASSDQGNEKLFF. CDR3 nucleotides: TGTGCCAGCAGCGATCAGGGCAATGAAAAACTGTTTTTT. Full variable domain (missing parts from reference TRBV9 and TRBJ1-4): DSGVTQTPKHLITATGQRVTLRCSPRSGDLSVYWYQQSLDQGLQFLIQYYNGEERAKGNILERFSAQQFPDLHSELNLSSLELGDSALYFCASSDQGNEKLFFGSGTQLSVL.

The chain uses TRBV5-4 and TRBJ2-1, with D perhaps TRBD1 (6 bases). The CDR3 consists of 15 residues. Per germline, CDR1 SGHNT and CDR2 YYREEE (reference sequence). V lost 7 bases to trimming and J lost 2 bases, with 16 bases between them. CDR3 residues: CASHFGGQTYNEQFF. CDR3 nucleotide sequence: TGTGCCAGCCACTTCGGCGGACAGACCTACAATGAGCAGTTCTTC.